Sequencing of this TCR beta chain was carried out in a study of T cell changes during pregnancy in multiple sclerosis. Using immunoSEQ multiplex PCR, the repertoire was profiled, and TCRdb retains in-frame clones only, with some absent. The data show 50,000 or so clones, with more than 85% seen just once and over 1% held by the top ten. CDR3 length equals 14 residues. Germline V gene sequence: CDR1 MNHEY, CDR2 SMNVEV (reference sequence). Unmatched junction bases numbered 7, after V lost 9 bases and J lost 3 bases. The chain employs TRBV27 and TRBJ1-5; 8 bases are shared with TRBD1. This receptor was identified in a female donor in good health, enrolled as a control in a pregnancy study. The sample here was peripheral blood, taken after pregnancy. CDR3 loop: CASRRQGNNQPQHF. CDR3 bases: TGTGCCAGTCGAAGACAGGGGAACAATCAGCCCCAGCATTTT.